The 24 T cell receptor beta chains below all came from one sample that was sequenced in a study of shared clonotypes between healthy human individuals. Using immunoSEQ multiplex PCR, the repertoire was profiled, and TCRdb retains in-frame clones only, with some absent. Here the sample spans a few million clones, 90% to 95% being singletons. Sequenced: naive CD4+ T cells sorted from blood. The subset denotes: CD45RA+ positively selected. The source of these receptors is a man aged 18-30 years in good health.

CDR3 in DNA: TGTGCCAGCAGCTTAGTGGCAGCGCCGACGGGATACGAGCAGTACTTC. Its translation: CASSLVAAPTGYEQYF. The rearrangement links TRBV7-9 to TRBJ2-7, with D maybe TRBD2 (5 bases). This CDR3 region has 16 residues. Trimming removed 1 base at V and 4 bases at J, with 17 bases between. CDR1 is SEHNR, CDR2 FQNEAQ, per germline (reference sequence).

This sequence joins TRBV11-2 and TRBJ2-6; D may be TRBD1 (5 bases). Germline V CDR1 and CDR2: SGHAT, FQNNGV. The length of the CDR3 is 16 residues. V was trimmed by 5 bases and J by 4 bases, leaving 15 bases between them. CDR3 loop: CASSRLAGSGANVLTF. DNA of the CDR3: TGTGCCAGCAGCCGACTTGCAGGGTCAGGGGCCAACGTCCTGACTTTC.

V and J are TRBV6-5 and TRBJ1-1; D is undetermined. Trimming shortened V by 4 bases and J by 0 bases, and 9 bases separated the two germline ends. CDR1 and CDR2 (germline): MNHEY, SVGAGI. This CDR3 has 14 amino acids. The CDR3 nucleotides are TGTGCCAGCAGTTCCCAGCCCCTGAACACTGAAGCTTTCTTT. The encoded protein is CASSSQPLNTEAFF.

This CDR3 is CAISGGEFGNSPLHF. CDR3 coding DNA: TGTGCCATCAGTGGGGGGGAGTTCGGGAATTCACCCCTCCACTTT. V usage is TRBV10-3 and J usage is TRBJ1-6, with D perhaps matching TRBD1 (5 bases). Trimming removed 4 bases from V and 7 bases from J, with 14 bases in between. CDR1 is ENHRY and CDR2 is SYGVKD in the germline V gene. This CDR3 region has 15 residues.

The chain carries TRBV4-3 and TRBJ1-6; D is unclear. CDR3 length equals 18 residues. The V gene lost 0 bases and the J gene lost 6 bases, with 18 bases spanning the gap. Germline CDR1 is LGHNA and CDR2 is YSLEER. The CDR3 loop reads CASSQDMEAANVNSPLHF. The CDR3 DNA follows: TGCGCCAGCAGCCAAGATATGGAAGCAGCCAATGTTAATTCACCCCTCCACTTT.

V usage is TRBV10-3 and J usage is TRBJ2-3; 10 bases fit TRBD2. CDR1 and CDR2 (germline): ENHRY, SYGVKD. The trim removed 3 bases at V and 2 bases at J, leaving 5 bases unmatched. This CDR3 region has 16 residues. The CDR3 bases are TGTGCCATCAGTGATGCGACTAGCGGGTCCACAGATACGCAGTATTTT. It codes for CAISDATSGSTDTQYF.

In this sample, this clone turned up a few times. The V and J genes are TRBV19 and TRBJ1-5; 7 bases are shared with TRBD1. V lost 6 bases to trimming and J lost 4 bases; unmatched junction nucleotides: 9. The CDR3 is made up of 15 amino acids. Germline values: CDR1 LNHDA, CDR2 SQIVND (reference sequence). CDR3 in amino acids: CASRGEEGANQPQHF. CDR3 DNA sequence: TGTGCCAGTAGGGGCGAAGAGGGGGCTAATCAGCCCCAGCATTTT.

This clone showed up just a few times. The CDR3 DNA is TGCGCCAGCCGCATAGCCGGTCGGGCTGAGAGTTCACCCCTCCACTTT. Translating gives CASRIAGRAESSPLHF. The gene calls are TRBV10-1 and TRBJ1-6; D uncertain. V dropped 8 bases and J dropped 9 bases, with 23 bases sitting between them. The germline V gene encodes CDR1 WNHNN and CDR2 SYGVQD (reference sequence). The length of the CDR3 is 16 residues.

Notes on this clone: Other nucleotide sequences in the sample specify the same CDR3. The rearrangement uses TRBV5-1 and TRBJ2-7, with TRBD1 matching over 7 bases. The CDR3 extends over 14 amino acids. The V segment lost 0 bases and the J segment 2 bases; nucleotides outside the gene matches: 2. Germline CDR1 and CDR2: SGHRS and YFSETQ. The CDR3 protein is CASSLEGAPYEQYF. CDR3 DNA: TGCGCCAGCAGCTTGGAGGGGGCCCCCTACGAGCAGTACTTC.

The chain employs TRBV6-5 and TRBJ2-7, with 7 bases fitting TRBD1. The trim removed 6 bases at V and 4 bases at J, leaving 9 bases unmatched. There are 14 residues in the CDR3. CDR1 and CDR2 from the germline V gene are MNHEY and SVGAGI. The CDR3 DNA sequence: TGTGCCAGCAGCCAACCCGGGACAGCTTACGAGCAGTACTTC. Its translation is CASSQPGTAYEQYF.

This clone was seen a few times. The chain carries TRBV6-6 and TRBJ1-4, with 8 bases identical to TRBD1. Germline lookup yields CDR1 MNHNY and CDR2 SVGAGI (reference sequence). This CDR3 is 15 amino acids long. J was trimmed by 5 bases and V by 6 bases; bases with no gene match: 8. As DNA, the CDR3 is TGTGCCAGCAGGGGATACAGGGGGGGAAATGAAAAACTGTTTTTT. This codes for CASRGYRGGNEKLFF.

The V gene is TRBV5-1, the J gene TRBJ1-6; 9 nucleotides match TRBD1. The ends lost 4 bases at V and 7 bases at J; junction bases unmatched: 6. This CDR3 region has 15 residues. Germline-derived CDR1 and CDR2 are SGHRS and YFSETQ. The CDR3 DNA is TGCGCCAGCAGCGGGACAGGGCGGGAAAATTCACCCCTCCACTTT. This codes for CASSGTGRENSPLHF.

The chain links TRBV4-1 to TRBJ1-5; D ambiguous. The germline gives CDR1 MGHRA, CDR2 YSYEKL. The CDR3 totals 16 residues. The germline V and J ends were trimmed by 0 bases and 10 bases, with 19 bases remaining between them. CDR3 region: CASSQDESGGRVPQHF. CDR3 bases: TGCGCCAGCAGCCAAGATGAGTCGGGAGGGAGAGTACCCCAGCATTTT.

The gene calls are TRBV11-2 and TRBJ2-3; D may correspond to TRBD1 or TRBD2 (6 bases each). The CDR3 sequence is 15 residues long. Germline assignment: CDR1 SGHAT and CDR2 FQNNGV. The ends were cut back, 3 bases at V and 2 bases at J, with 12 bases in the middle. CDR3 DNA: TGTGCCAGCAGCTTCTGGGGGGCCCCCACAGATACGCAGTATTTT. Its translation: CASSFWGAPTDTQYF.

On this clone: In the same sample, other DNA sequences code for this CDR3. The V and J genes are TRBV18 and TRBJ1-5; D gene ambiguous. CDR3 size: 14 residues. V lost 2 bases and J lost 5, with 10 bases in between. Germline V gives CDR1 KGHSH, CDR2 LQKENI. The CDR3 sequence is CASSPGVRDQPQHF. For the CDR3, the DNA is TGTGCCAGCTCACCAGGGGTTAGGGATCAGCCCCAGCATTTT.

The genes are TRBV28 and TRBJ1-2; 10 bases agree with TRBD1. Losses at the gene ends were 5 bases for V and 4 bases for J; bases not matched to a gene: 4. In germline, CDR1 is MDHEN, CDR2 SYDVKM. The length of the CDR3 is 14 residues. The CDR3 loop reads CASSPGQGGYGYTF. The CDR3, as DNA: TGTGCCAGCAGTCCAGGACAGGGGGGCTATGGCTACACCTTC.

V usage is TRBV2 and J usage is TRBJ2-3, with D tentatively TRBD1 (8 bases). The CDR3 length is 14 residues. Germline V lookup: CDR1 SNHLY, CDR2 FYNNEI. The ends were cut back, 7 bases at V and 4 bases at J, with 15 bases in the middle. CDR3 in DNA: TGTGCCAGCAAGCGGGACAGGTCGTCAGATACGCAGTATTTT. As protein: CASKRDRSSDTQYF.

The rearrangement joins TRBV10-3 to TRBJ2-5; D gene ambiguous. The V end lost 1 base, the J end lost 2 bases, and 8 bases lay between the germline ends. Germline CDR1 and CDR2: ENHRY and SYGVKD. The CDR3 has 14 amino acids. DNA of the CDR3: TGTGCCATCAGTGAGTTAAGGATACAAGAGACCCAGTACTTC. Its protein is CAISELRIQETQYF.

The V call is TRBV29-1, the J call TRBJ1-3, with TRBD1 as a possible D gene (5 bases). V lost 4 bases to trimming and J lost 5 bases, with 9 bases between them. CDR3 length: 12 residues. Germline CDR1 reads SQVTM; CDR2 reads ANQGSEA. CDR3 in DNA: TGCAGCGTTGGGGGGTATCGAAACACCATATATTTT. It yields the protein CSVGGYRNTIYF. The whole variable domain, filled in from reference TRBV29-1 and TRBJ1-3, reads SAVISQKPSRDICQRGTSLTIQCQVDSQVTMMFWYRQQPGQSLTLIATANQGSEATYESGFVIDKFPISRPNLTFSTLTVSNMSPEDSSIYLCSVGGYRNTIYFGEGSWLTVV.

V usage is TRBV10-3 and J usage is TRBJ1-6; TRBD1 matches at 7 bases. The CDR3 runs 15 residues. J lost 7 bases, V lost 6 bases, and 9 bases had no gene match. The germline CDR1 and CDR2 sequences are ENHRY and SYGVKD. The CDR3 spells CAIRVRDSKNSPLHF. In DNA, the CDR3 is TGTGCCATCAGAGTCCGGGACAGTAAGAATTCACCCCTCCACTTT.

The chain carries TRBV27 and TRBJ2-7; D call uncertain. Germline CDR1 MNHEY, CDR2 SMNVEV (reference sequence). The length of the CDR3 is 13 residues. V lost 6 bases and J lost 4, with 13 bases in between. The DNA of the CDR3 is TGTGCCAGCAGAGGGTTTGGAGAGTACGAGCAGTACTTC. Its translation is CASRGFGEYEQYF.

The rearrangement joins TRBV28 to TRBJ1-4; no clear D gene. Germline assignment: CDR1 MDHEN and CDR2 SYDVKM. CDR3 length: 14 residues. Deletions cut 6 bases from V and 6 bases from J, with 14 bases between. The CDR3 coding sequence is TGTGCCAGCAGCCCCGCGGGTGGGGATGAAAAACTGTTTTTT. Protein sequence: CASSPAGGDEKLFF.

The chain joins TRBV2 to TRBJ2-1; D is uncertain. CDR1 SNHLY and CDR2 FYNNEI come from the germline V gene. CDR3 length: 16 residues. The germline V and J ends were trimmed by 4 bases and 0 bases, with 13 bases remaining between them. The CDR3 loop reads CASSVAPGGSYNEQFF. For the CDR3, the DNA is TGTGCCAGCAGTGTGGCTCCCGGCGGCTCCTACAATGAGCAGTTCTTC.

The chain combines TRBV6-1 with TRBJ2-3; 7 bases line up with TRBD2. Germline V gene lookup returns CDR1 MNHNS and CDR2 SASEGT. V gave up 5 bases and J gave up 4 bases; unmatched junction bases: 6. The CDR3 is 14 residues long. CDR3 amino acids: CASSWSGKADTQYF. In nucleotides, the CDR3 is TGTGCCAGCAGTTGGAGCGGGAAGGCAGATACGCAGTATTTT.